This TCR beta chain originates from a study of blood T cell repertoires in COVID-19. Sequencing used immunoSEQ multiplex PCR; TCRdb keeps in-frame clones, though not all of them. The data show roughly 180,000 clones, 88% seen once. V lost 0 bases to trimming and J lost 0 bases, with 9 bases between them. This CDR3 is 15 amino acids long. Germline V CDR1 and CDR2: SGHDT, YYEEEE. This receptor was identified in a woman in her 30s with acute or convalescent COVID-19. The gene calls are TRBV5-6 and TRBJ2-5; D call uncertain. The sample comprised peripheral blood. This CDR3 is CASSLGVADQETQYF. The CDR3 nucleotides are TGTGCCAGCAGCTTGGGGGTGGCGGACCAAGAGACCCAGTACTTC. Variable domain in full (rest from reference TRBV5-6 and TRBJ2-5): DAGVTQSPTHLIKTRGQQVTLRCSPKSGHDTVSWYQQALGQGPQFIFQYYEEEERQRGNFPDRFSGHQFPNYSSELNVNALLLGDSALYLCASSLGVADQETQYFGPGTRLLVL.